One and the same sample provided the 14 T cell receptor beta chains below, sequenced in a study of cytomegalovirus exposure and HLA in healthy donors. Produced via immunoSEQ multiplex PCR; TCRdb's table is partial and in-frame only. The profile covers roughly 56,000 clones, with about 93% appearing a single time and around 2.3% taken by the ten largest. Material: PBMCs. These receptors were obtained from a young man in good health and CMV-seronegative.

V and J are TRBV6-5 and TRBJ2-7, with 10 bases matching TRBD1. Per the germline V gene, CDR1 is MNHEY and CDR2 is SVGAGI. The CDR3 covers 14 residues. V was pared by 5 bases and J by 6 bases, with 7 bases of the junction left unmatched. The CDR3 region has the DNA TGTGCCAGCAGTAACCCGACAGGGGGCACCGAGCAGTACTTC. Protein sequence: CASSNPTGGTEQYF.

The CDR3 region is CASSLEIGGAGAFF. The CDR3 bases are TGCGCCAGCAGCTTGGAAATTGGGGGCGCGGGAGCTTTCTTT. V usage is TRBV5-1 and J usage is TRBJ1-1, with TRBD1 as a possible D gene (6 bases). Trimming pared 0 bases from V and 10 bases from J, leaving 16 bases between. The CDR3 extends over 14 amino acids. Germline V gene data show CDR1 as SGHRS and CDR2 as YFSETQ.

The V and J genes are TRBV6-5 and TRBJ2-3; 7 bases align to TRBD2. Germline CDR1 and CDR2: MNHEY and SVGAGI. The length of the CDR3 is 13 residues. V lost 6 bases, J lost 14 bases, and 14 bases stayed unmatched. CDR3 in DNA: TGTGCCAGCAGCCCCGGTCAGGCGGGAGTTGTGTATTTT. Its translation is CASSPGQAGVVYF.

The chain combines TRBV13 with TRBJ2-7, with a weak D call TRBD2 (6 bases). V was shortened by 0 bases and J by 6 bases, with 24 bases between the two germline ends. CDR3 length: 18 residues. From germline, CDR1 is PRHDT and CDR2 FYEKMQ (reference sequence). CDR3 nucleotide sequence: TGTGCCAGCAGCTTAGGACTAGCTCTTACCCTTGGCGTGGCCGAGCAGTACTTC. Protein sequence: CASSLGLALTLGVAEQYF.

The chain uses TRBV15 and TRBJ2-3, with 8 bases matching TRBD2. The J segment lost 4 bases and the V segment lost 0 bases, leaving 9 bases of the junction unmatched. Looked up from germline, CDR1 is LNHNV and CDR2 is YYDKDF (reference sequence). The CDR3 spans 17 residues. The CDR3 DNA is TGTGCCACCAGCAGAGATCTTCTCGCGGGAGGCGCAGATACGCAGTATTTT. Translating it yields CATSRDLLAGGADTQYF.

V gene TRBV7-2 combines with J gene TRBJ2-3; TRBD1 aligns across 9 bases. Germline lookup yields CDR1 SGHTA and CDR2 FQGNSA. V dropped 5 bases and J dropped 7; count of bases not matched to a gene: 10. The length of the CDR3 is 15 residues. CDR3 in DNA: TGTGCCAGCAGCCCACGAGGGACAGGGCCTTATACGCAGTATTTT. Its translation is CASSPRGTGPYTQYF. The variable domain in full, completed from reference TRBV7-2 and TRBJ2-3, reads GAGVSQSPSNKVTEKGKDVELRCDPISGHTALYWYRQSLGQGLEFLIYFQGNSAPDKSGLPSDRFSAERTGGSVSTLTIQRTQQEDSAVYLCASSPRGTGPYTQYFGPGTRLTVL.

DNA of the CDR3: TGTGCCAGCAGTTACGGGGGCAGGGGGCATGAGCAGTTCTTC. Translating gives CASSYGGRGHEQFF. This rearrangement joins TRBV6-5 to TRBJ2-1; 8 bases line up with TRBD1. Germline-derived CDR1 and CDR2 are MNHEY and SVGAGI. Trimming cost V 2 bases and J 8 bases; bases outside gene matches: 5. The CDR3 runs to 14 residues.

This rearrangement joins TRBV28 to TRBJ2-1, with D tentatively TRBD1 (5 bases). CDR1 and CDR2 (germline): MDHEN, SYDVKM. CDR3 length: 16 residues. Trimming shortened V by 2 bases and J by 0 bases, and 11 bases separated the two germline ends. In nucleotides, the CDR3 is TGTGCCAGCAGTTTAACAGGCCCGAGCTCCTACAATGAGCAGTTCTTC. Translating it yields CASSLTGPSSYNEQFF.

V and J are TRBV5-1 and TRBJ2-7; no definite D call. Germline CDR1 and CDR2: SGHRS and YFSETQ. The V end was cut by 1 base, the J end by 3 bases, with 8 bases between. This CDR3 spans 13 amino acids. The CDR3 spells CASSLSNSYEQYF. CDR3 in DNA: TGCGCCAGCAGCTTGAGTAACAGCTACGAGCAGTACTTC. The whole variable domain, remainder taken from reference TRBV5-1 and TRBJ2-7, is KAGVTQTPRYLIKTRGQQVTLSCSPISGHRSVSWYQQTPGQGLQFLFEYFSETQRNKGNFPGRFSGRQFSNSRSEMNVSTLELGDSALYLCASSLSNSYEQYFGPGTRLTVT.

Only one count was recorded for this clone. The chain couples TRBV18 to TRBJ2-2; D remains ambiguous. From germline, CDR1 is KGHSH and CDR2 LQKENI. V was cut by 4 bases and J by 2 bases, with 5 bases left in between. The CDR3 has 13 residues. The CDR3 DNA is TGTGCCAGCTCACTCAGTAACACCGGGGAGCTGTTTTTT. Its protein is CASSLSNTGELFF.

V and J are TRBV6-6 and TRBJ2-1; 9 nucleotides agree with TRBD1. V trimming: 2 bases; J trimming: 2 bases; junction bases outside the gene matches: 1. The CDR3 length is 15 residues. Germline loops: CDR1 MNHNY, CDR2 SVGAGI (reference sequence). CDR3 DNA: TGTGCCAGCAGTTACGGACAGGGGCCCTACAATGAGCAGTTCTTC. Amino acids: CASSYGQGPYNEQFF.

V usage is TRBV27 and J usage is TRBJ2-5, with unresolved D. The CDR3 runs to 11 residues. Trimming stripped 7 bases from V and 5 bases from J, with 8 bases between. Germline V CDR1 and CDR2: MNHEY, SMNVEV (reference sequence). Written as DNA, the CDR3 is TGTGCCAGCATCCCACAGGAGACCCAGTACTTC. Translated: CASIPQETQYF.

The V call is TRBV5-1, the J call TRBJ2-7, with 8 bases aligning to TRBD1. Germline V CDR1 and CDR2: SGHRS, YFSETQ. V lost 0 bases and J lost 4; bases outside the gene matches: 6. The CDR3 is 15 residues long. The CDR3: CASSLVPGGRYEQYF. CDR3 coding DNA: TGCGCCAGCAGCTTGGTTCCAGGGGGCAGGTACGAGCAGTACTTC.

The chain uses TRBV4-1 and TRBJ1-5, with D unresolved. V lost 0 bases to trimming and J lost 7 bases, with 7 bases between them. The CDR3 extends over 13 amino acids. CDR1 is MGHRA, CDR2 YSYEKL, per germline. CDR3 bases: TGCGCCAGCAGCCAAGAGGGAGGACAGCCCCAGCATTTT. It is translated as CASSQEGGQPQHF.